This entry is about one TCR beta chain. Its antigen is still unknown. This may arise from a read error, as a much more abundant clone is one base away. TCR beta CDR3 regions were amplified from RNA. HTBI primers drove first-round RT-PCR of the TCR CDR3. Each CDR3 protein gets one entry after TCRdb re-called the multiplex PCR reads with MiXCR. The table shows about 770,000 distinct CDR3 sequences, with approximately 19% occurring only once. These data originate in a study of T cells in Graves' hyperthyroidism and ophthalmopathy. Study results and caveats: Within blood appeared most thyroid clonotypes that had expanded above 0.001.

The diagnoses drew upon clinical symptoms, serum thyroxine and TRAb, thyroid ultrasound and orbital computed tomography. Sequencing input: blood. This TCR was recovered from a woman between 45 and 60 years old with Graves' hyperthyroidism that later progressed to Graves' ophthalmopathy.

The CDR3 sequence is CASRSGTLCNEQFF. For the CDR3, the DNA is TGTGCCAGCAGGTCCGGGACTCTCTGCAATGAGCAGTTCTTC. The chain couples TRBV3-1 to TRBJ2-1, with D possibly matching TRBD2 (6 bases). The CDR3 is made up of 14 amino acids. Germline V lookup: CDR1 LGHDT, CDR2 YNNKEL (reference sequence). V was shortened by 6 bases and J by 6 bases, with 15 bases between the two germline ends.